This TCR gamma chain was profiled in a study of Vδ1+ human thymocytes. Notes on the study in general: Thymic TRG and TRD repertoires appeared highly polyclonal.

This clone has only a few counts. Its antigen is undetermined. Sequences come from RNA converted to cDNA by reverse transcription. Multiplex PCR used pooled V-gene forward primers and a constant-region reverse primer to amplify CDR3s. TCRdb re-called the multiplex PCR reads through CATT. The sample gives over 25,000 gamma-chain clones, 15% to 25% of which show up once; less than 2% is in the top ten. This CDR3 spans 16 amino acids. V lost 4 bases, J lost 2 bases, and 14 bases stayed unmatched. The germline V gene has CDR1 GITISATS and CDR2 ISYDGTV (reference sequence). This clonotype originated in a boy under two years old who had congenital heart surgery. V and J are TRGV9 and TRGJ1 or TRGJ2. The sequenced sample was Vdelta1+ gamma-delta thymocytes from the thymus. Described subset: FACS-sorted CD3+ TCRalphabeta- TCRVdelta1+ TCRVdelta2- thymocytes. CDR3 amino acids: CALWDLLHHHYYKKLF. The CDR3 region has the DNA TGTGCCTTGTGGGATCTCCTTCATCACCATTATTATAAGAAACTCTTT.